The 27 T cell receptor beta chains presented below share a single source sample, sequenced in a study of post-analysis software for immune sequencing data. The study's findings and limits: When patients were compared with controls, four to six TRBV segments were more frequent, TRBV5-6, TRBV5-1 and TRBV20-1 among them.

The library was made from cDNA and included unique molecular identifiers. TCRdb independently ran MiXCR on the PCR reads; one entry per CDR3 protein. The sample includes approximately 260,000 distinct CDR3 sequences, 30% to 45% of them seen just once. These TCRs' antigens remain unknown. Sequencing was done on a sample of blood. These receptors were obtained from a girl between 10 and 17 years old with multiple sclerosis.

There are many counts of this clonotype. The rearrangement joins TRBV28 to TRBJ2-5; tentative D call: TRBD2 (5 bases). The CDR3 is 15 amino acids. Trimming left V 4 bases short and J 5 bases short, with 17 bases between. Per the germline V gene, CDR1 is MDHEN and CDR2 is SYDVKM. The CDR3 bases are TGTGCCAGCAGTTCCTCGAGGGCAATAGCGGAGACCCAGTACTTC. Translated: CASSSSRAIAETQYF.

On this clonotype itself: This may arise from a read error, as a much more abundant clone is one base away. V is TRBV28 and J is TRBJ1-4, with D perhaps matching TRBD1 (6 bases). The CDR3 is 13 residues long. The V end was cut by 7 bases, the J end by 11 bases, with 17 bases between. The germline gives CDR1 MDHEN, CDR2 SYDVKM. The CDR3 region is CASTRRGPDKLFF. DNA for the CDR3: TGTGCCAGCACGAGACGGGGGCCGGATAAACTGTTTTTT.

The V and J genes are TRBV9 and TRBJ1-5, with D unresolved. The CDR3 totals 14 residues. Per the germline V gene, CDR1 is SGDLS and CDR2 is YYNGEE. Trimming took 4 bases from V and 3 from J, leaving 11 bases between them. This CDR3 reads CASSPGMTNQPQHF. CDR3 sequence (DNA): TGTGCCAGCAGCCCCGGGATGACCAATCAGCCCCAGCATTTT.

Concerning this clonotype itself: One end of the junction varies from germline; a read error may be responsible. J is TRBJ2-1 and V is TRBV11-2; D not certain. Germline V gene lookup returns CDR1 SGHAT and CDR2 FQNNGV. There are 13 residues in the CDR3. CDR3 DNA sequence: TGTGTCAGCAGGACGCAATTTGGCAATGAGCAGTTCTTC. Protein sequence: CVSRTQFGNEQFF.

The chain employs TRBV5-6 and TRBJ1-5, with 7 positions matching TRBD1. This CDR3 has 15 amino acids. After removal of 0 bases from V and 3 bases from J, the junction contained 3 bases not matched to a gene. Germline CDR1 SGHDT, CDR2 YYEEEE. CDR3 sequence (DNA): TGTGCCAGCAGCTTGGGGCAGGGGGACAATCAGCCCCAGCATTTT. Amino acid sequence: CASSLGQGDNQPQHF.

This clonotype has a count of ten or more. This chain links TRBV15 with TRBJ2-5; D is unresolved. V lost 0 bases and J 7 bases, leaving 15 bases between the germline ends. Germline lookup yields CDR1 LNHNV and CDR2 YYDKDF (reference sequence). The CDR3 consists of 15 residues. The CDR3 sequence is CATSRDRSVRGTQYF. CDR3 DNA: TGTGCCACCAGCAGAGATAGGAGTGTCCGAGGGACCCAGTACTTC. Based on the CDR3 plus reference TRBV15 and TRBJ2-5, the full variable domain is DAMVIQNPRYQVTQFGKPVTLSCSQTLNHNVMYWYQQKSSQAPKLLFHYYDKDFNNEADTPDNFQSRRPNTSFCFLDIRSPGLGDTAMYLCATSRDRSVRGTQYFGPGTRLLVL.

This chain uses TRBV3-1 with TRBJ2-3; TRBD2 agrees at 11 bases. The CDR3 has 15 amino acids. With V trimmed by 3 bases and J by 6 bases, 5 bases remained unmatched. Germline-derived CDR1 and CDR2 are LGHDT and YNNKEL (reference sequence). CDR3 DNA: TGTGCCAGCAGCCATACTAGCGGGAGATCGGATACGCAGTATTTT. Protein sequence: CASSHTSGRSDTQYF.

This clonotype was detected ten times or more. The CDR3 here is CASRIGGTGSYNEQFF. CDR3 nucleotides: TGTGCCAGCAGGATTGGGGGGACAGGCTCCTACAATGAGCAGTTCTTC. The chain recombines TRBV12-3 or TRBV12-4 with TRBJ2-1; 8 bases are a match to TRBD1. V gave up 6 bases and J gave up 0 bases; unmatched junction bases: 7. The CDR3 totals 16 residues.

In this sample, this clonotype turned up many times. CDR3 bases: TGTGCCAGCAGTTTCGGCACCGGGGAGCTGTTTTTT. This translates into CASSFGTGELFF. The chain is built from TRBV12-3 or TRBV12-4 and TRBJ2-2; D is unresolved. This CDR3 region has 12 residues. V was clipped by 3 bases and J by 4 bases, with 3 bases between them.

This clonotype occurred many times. The CDR3 loop reads CASSLVMVTAEAFF. CDR3 nucleotides: TGTGCCAGCAGTTTAGTCATGGTTACGGCTGAAGCTTTCTTT. The J gene is TRBJ1-1, the V gene TRBV12-3 or TRBV12-4; D gene uncertain. The CDR3 spans 14 residues. V was pared by 1 base and J by 6 bases, with 12 bases between.

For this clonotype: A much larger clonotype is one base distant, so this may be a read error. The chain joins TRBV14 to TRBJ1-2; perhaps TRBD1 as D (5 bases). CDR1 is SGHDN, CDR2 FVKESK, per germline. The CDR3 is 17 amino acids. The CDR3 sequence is CASSQDWGGRTNYGHTF. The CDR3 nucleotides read TGTGCCAGCAGCCAAGATTGGGGGGGAAGGACTAACTATGGCCACACCTTC. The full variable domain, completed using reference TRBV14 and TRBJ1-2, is EAGVTQFPSHSVIEKGQTVTLRCDPISGHDNLYWYRRVMGKEIKFLLHFVKESKQDESGMPNNRFLAERTGGTYSTLKVQPAELEDSGVYFCASSQDWGGRTNYGHTFGSGTRLTVV.

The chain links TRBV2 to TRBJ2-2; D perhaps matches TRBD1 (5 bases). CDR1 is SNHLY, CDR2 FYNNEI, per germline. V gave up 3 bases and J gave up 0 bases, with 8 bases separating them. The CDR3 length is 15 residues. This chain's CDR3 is CASSEGLSNTGELFF. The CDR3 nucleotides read TGTGCCAGCAGTGAGGGGCTGTCGAACACCGGGGAGCTGTTTTTT.

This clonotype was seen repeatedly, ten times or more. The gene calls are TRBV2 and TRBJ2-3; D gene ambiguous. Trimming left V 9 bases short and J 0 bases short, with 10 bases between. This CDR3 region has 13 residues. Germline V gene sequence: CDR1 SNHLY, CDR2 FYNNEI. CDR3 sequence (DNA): TGTGCCAGGCGCCCGACTAGCACAGATACGCAGTATTTT. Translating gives CARRPTSTDTQYF.

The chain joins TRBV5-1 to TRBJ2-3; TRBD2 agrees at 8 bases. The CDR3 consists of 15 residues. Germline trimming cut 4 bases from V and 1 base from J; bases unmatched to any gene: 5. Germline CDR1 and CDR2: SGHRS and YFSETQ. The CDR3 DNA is TGCGCCAGCAGCCTACGAGCGGGGGGCACAGATACGCAGTATTTT. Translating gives CASSLRAGGTDTQYF.

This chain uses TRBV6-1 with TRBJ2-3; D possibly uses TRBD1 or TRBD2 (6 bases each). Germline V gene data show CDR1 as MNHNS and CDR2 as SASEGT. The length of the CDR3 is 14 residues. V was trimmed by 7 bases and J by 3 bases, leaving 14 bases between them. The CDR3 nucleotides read TGTGCCAGCATTTCCCGGGGGCGGACAGATACGCAGTATTTT. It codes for CASISRGRTDTQYF.

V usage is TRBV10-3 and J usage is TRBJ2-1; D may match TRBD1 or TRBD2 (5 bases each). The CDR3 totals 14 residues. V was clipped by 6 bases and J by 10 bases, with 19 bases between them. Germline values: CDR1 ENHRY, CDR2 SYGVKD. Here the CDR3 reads CAISTGTIGEEQFF. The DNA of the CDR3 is TGTGCCATCAGCACCGGGACCATCGGGGAAGAGCAGTTCTTC.

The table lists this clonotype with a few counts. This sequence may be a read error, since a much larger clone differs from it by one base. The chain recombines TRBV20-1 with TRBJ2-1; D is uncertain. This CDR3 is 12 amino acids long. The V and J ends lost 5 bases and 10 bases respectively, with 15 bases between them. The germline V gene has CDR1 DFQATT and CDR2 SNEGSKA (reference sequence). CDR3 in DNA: TGCAGTGCTGGCGAGCTCTGGGGAGAGCAGTTCTTC. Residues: CSAGELWGEQFF.

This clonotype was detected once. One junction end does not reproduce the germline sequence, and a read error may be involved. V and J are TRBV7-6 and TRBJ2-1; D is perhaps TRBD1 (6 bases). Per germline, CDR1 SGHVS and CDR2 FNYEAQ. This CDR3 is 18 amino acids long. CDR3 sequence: CASSPRARGTDRGNERFF. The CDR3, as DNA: TGTGCCAGCAGCCCAAGAGCGAGGGGGACCGACCGAGGGAATGAGCGGTTCTTC.

The CDR3 protein is CSASGGANNNEQFF. In DNA form, the CDR3 reads TGCAGTGCTAGCGGGGGGGCAAACAATAATGAGCAGTTCTTC. V and J are TRBV20-1 and TRBJ2-1; TRBD2 matches at 8 bases. Per germline, CDR1 DFQATT and CDR2 SNEGSKA (reference sequence). Trimming took 3 bases from V and 7 from J; bases not matched to a gene: 8. The CDR3 runs to 14 residues.

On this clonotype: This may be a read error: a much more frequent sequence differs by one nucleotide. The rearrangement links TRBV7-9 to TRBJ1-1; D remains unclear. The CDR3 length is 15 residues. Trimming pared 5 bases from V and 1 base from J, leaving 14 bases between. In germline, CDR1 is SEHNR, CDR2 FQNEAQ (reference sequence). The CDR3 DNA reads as TGTGCCAGCAGCAACACAGAGGCCTCGAACACTGAAGCTTTCTTT. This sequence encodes CASSNTEASNTEAFF.

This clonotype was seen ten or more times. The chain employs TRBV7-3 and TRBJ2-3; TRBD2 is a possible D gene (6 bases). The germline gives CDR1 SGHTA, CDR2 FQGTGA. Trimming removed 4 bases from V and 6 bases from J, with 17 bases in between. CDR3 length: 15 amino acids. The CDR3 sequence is CASSSRGSGPDTQYF. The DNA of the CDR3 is TGTGCCAGCAGCTCCCGGGGCAGCGGGCCCGATACGCAGTATTTT.

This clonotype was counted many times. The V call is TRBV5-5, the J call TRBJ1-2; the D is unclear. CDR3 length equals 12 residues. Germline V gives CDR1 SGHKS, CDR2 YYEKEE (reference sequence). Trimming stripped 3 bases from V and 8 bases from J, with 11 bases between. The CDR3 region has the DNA TGTGCCAGCAGCTCAAGGATGGTGGGCTACACCTTC. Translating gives CASSSRMVGYTF.

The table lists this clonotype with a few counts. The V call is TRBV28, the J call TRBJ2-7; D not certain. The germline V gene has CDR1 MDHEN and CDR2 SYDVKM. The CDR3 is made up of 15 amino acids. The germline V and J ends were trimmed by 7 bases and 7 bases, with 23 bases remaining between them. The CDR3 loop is CASTYPAPVACEQYF. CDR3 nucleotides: TGTGCCAGCACCTACCCGGCCCCAGTTGCGTGTGAGCAGTACTTC.

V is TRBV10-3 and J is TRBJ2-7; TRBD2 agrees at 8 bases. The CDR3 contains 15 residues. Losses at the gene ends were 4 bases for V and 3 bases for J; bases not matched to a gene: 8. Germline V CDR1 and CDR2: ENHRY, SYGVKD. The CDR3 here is CAISVRAGVGYEQYF. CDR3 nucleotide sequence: TGTGCCATCAGTGTAAGAGCGGGAGTGGGCTACGAGCAGTACTTC.

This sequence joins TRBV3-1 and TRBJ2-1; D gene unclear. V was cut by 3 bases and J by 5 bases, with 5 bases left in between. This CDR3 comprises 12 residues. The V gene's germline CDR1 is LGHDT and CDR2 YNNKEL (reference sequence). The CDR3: CASSQSNNEQFF. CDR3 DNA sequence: TGTGCCAGCAGCCAGAGTAACAATGAGCAGTTCTTC.

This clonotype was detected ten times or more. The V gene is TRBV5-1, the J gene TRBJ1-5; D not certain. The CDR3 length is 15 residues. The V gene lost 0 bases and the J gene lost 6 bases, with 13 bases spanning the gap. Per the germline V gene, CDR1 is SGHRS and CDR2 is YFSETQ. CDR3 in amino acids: CASSLGSGSGQPQHF. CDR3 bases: TGCGCCAGCAGCTTGGGATCGGGATCAGGTCAGCCCCAGCATTTT.

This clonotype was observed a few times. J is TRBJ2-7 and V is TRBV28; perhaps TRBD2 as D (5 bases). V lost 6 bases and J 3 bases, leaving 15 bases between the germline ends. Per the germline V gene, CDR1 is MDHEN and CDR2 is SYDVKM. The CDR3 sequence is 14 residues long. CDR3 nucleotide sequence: TGTGCCAGCAGGCCCCTTGGAGGTAACTACGAGCAGTACTTC. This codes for CASRPLGGNYEQYF.